The subject of this entry is one T cell receptor beta chain. The sample belongs to a study of cytomegalovirus exposure and HLA in healthy donors. Study summary: Membership in the Caucasian-associated ancestry cluster was found for 75% to 90% of roughly 400 genotyped donors.

CDR1 is KGHSH, CDR2 LQKENI, per germline. The CDR3 contains 15 residues. V lost 3 bases, J lost 0 bases, and 2 bases stayed unmatched. PCR used 60 Vbeta primers and 13 Jbeta primers. Method: immunoSEQ multiplex PCR; TCRdb's copy keeps in-frame clones and lacks some. This sample's table reports approximately 72,000 clones. The source of this sequence is a man between 35 and 55 years old in good health and CMV-seronegative. V and J are TRBV18 and TRBJ1-1; TRBD1 matches at 9 bases. Material: PBMCs. Here the CDR3 DNA reads TGTGCCAGCTCACCCGGGACAGGGATGAACACTGAAGCTTTCTTT. Its translation is CASSPGTGMNTEAFF. Full variable domain (outside the CDR3, taken from reference TRBV18 and TRBJ1-1): NAGVMQNPRHLVRRRGQEARLRCSPMKGHSHVYWYRQLPEEGLKFMVYLQKENIIDESGMPKERFSAEFPKEGPSILRIQQVVRGDSAAYFCASSPGTGMNTEAFFGQGTRLTVV.